The subject of this entry is one T cell receptor (beta chain). Its specificity is unknown. This record comes from a study of cytomegalovirus exposure and HLA in healthy donors. Primers included in the PCR were 60 Vbeta and 13 Jbeta primers. Here immunoSEQ multiplex PCR was the method, and the copy in TCRdb shows in-frame clones only, minus some. The sample carries about 160,000 clones, approximately 77% recorded once. Study findings and constraints: A prior analysis recorded that most TCR beta V segments were productive about 90% or about 30% of the time.

The TCR originated in a man aged 25 to 40 in good health and CMV-seropositive. The source material was PBMCs.

The CDR3 spells CAYHSSYEQYF. The CDR3 DNA follows: TGTGCCTACCATAGCTCCTACGAGCAGTACTTC. J is TRBJ2-7 and V is TRBV9; D not certain. Germline loops: CDR1 SGDLS, CDR2 YYNGEE. Trimming took off 10 bases at V and 0 bases at J, with 8 bases between the two ends. CDR3 length: 11 residues.